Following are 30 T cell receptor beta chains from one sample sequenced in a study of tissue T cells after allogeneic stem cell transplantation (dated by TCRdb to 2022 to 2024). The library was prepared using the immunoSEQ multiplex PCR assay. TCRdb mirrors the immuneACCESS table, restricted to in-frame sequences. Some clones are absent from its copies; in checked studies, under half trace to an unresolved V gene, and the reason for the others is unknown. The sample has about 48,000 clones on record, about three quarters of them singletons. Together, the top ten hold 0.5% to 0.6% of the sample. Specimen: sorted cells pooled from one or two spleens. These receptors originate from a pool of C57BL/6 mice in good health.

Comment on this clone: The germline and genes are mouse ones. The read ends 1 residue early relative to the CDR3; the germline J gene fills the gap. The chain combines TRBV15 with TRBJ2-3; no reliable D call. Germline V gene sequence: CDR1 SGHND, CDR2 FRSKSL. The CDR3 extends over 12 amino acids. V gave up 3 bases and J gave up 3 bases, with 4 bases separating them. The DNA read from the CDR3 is TGTGCCAGCAGTTTTAACGCAGAAACGCTGTAT. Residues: CASSFNAETLY. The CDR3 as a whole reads CASSFNAETLYF.

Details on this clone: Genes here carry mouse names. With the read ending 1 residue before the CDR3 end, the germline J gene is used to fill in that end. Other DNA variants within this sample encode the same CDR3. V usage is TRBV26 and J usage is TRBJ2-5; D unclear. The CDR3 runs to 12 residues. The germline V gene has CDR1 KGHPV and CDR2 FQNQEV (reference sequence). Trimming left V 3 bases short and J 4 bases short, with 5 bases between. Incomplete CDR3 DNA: TGTGCCAGCAGTCTCACTAAAGACACCCAGTAC. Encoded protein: CASSLTKDTQY. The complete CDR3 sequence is CASSLTKDTQYF.

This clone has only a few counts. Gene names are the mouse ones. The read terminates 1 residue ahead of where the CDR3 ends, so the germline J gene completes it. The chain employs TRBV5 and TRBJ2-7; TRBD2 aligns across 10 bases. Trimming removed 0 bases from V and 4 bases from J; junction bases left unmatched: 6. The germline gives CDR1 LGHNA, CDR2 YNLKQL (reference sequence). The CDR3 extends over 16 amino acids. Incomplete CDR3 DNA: TGTGCCAGCAGCCAAGAAGGGAGGGACTGGGGATATGAACAGTAC. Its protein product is CASSQEGRDWGYEQY. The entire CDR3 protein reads CASSQEGRDWGYEQYF.

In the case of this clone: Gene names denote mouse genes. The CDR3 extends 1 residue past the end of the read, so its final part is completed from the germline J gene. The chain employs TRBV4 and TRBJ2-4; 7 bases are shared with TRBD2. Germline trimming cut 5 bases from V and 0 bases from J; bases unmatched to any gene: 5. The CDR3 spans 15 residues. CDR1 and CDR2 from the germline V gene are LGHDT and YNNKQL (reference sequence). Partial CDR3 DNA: TGTGCCAGCAGCATAGTGGGGGGTAGTCAAAACACCTTGTAC. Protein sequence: CASSIVGGSQNTLY. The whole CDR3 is CASSIVGGSQNTLYF.

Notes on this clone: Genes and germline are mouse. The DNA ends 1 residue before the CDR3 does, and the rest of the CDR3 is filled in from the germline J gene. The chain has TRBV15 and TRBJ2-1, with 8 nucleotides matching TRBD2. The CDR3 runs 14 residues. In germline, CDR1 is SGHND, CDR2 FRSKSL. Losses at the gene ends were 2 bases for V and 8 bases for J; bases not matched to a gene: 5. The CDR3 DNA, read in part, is TGTGCCAGCAGTTTATTGGGGGGGGCGCCTGAGCAGTTC. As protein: CASSLLGGAPEQF. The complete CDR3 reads CASSLLGGAPEQFF.

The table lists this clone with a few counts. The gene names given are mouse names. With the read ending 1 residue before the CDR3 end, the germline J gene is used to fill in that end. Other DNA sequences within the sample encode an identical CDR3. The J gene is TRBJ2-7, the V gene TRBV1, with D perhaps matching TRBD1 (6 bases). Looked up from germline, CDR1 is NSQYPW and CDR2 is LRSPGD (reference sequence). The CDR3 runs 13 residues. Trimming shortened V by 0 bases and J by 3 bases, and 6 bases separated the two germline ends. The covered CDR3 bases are TGCACCTGCAGTGCAGACAGGGGCTATGAACAGTAC. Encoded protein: CTCSADRGYEQY. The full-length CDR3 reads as CTCSADRGYEQYF.

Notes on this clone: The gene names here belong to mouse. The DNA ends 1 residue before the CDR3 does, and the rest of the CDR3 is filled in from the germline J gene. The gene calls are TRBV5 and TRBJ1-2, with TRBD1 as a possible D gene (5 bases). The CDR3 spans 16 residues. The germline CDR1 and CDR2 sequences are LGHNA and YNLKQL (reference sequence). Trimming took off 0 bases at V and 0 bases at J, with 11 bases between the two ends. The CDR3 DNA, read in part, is TGTGCCAGCAGCCAAGAGGGGCAGGTTTCAAACTCCGACTACACC. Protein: CASSQEGQVSNSDYT. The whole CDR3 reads CASSQEGQVSNSDYTF.

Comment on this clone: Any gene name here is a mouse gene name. The CDR3 here is CASSLIWGAPVAETLYF. The CDR3 DNA, read in part, is TGTGCAAGCAGCCTTATCTGGGGGGCCCCTGTTGCAGAAACGCTGTAT. The chain has TRBV16 and TRBJ2-3; 8 positions match TRBD2. The CDR3 end falls 1 residue outside the read, so it is completed with the germline J gene. Germline CDR1 reads SGHSA; CDR2 reads FRNQAP. The length of the CDR3 is 17 residues. With 5 bases clipped from V and 2 bases from J, the junction kept 12 bases outside the gene matches.

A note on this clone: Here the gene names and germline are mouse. CDR3 residues: CASSLRDWGGKQYF. The DNA read from the CDR3 is TGTGCCAGCTCTCTACGGGACTGGGGGGGGAAACAGTAC. The rearrangement links TRBV12-2 to TRBJ2-7; 13 positions agree with TRBD2. From the germline J gene comes the end of the CDR3, since the read stops 1 residue before it. The CDR3 has 14 residues. Trimming took 1 base from V and 8 from J; bases not matched to a gene: 4. Germline CDR1 is SGHLS and CDR2 is HYDKME.

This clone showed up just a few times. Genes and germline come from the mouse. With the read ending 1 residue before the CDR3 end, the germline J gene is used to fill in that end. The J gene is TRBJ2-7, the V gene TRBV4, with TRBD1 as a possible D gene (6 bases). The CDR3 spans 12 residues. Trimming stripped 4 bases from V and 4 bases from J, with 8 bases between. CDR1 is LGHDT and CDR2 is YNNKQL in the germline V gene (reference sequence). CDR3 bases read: TGTGCCAGCAGCTCTACAGGGTATGAACAGTAC. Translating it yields CASSSTGYEQY. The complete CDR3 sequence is CASSSTGYEQYF.

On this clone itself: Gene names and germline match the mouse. Incomplete CDR3 DNA: TGTGCCAGCAGCTACTGGGGGGGCACTAGTGCAGAAACGCTGTAT. This sequence encodes CASSYWGGTSAETLY. The CDR3 in its entirety is CASSYWGGTSAETLYF. The chain recombines TRBV4 with TRBJ2-3; 10 bases are shared with TRBD2. The CDR3 goes on 1 residue after the read ends, and that part is filled in from the germline J gene. This CDR3 is 16 amino acids long. V was clipped by 3 bases and J by 0 bases; unmatched bases: 3. CDR1 and CDR2 (germline): LGHDT, YNNKQL (reference sequence).

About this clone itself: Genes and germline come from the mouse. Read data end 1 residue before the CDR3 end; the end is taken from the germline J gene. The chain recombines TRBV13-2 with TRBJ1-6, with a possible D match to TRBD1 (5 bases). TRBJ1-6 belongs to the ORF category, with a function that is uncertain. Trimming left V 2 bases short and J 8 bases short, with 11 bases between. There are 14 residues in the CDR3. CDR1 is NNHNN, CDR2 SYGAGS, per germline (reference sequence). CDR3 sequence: CASGEAGWDSPLYF. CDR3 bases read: TGTGCCAGCGGTGAGGCAGGGTGGGATTCGCCCCTCTAC.

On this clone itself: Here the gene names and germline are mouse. CDR3 loop: CASSLWGGYEQYF. The sequenced part of the CDR3 DNA is TGTGCCAGCAGCTTATGGGGGGGCTATGAACAGTAC. This rearrangement joins TRBV3 to TRBJ2-7, with 8 bases matching TRBD2. The read ends 1 residue early relative to the CDR3; the germline J gene fills the gap. The CDR3 has 13 amino acids. CDR1 SNHLY and CDR2 FYNGKV come from the germline V gene (reference sequence). V shed 2 bases, J shed 3 bases, and the junction held 0 bases outside the gene matches.

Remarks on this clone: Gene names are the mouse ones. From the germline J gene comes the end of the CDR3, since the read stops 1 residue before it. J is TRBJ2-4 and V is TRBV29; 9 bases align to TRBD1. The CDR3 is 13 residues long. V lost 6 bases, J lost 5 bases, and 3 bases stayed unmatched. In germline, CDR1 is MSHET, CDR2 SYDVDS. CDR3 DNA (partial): TGTGCTAGCAGGGACAGGGGACGAAACACCTTGTAC. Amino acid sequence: CASRDRGRNTLY. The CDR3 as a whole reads CASRDRGRNTLYF.

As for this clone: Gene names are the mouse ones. The part of the CDR3 DNA that was read is TGTGCCTGGAGTCCCTCATGGGCAGGGAACACAGAAGTCTTC. Its protein is CAWSPSWAGNTEVF. The entire CDR3 sequence reads CAWSPSWAGNTEVFF. V gene TRBV31 combines with J gene TRBJ1-1; no clear D gene. The read terminates 1 residue ahead of where the CDR3 ends, so the germline J gene completes it. This CDR3 is built from 15 residues. V lost 1 base and J lost 1, with 13 bases in between. The V gene's germline CDR1 is GKSSPN and CDR2 SITVG.

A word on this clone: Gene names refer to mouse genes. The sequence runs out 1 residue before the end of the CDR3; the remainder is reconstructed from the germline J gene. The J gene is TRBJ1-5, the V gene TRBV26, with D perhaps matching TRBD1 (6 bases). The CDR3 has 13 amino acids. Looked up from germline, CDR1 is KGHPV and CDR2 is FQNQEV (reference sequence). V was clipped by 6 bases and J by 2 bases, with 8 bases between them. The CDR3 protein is CASRRTDNQAPLF. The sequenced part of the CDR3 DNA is TGTGCCAGCAGGCGGACAGACAACCAGGCTCCGCTT.

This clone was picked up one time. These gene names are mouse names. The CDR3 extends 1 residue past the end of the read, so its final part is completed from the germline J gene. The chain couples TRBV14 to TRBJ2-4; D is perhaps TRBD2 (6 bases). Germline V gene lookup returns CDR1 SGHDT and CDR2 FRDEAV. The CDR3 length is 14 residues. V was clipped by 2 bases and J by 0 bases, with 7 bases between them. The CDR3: CASSLGGSQNTLYF. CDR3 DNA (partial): TGTGCCAGCAGTTTGGGGGGTAGTCAAAACACCTTGTAC.

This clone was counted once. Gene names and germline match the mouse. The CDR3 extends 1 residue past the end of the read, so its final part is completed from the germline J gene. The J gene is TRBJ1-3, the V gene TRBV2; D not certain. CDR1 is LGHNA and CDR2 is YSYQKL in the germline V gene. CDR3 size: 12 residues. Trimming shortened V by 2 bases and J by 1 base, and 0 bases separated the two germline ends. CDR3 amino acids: CASSQSGNTLYF. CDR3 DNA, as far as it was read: TGTGCCAGCAGCCAATCTGGAAATACGCTCTAT.

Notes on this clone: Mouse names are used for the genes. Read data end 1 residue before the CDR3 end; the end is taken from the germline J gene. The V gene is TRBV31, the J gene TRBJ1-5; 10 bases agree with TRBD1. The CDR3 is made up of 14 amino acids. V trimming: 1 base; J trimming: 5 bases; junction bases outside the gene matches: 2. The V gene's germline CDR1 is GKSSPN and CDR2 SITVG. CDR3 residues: CAWSPGQGYQAPLF. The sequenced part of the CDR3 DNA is TGTGCCTGGAGTCCGGGACAGGGGTACCAGGCTCCGCTT.

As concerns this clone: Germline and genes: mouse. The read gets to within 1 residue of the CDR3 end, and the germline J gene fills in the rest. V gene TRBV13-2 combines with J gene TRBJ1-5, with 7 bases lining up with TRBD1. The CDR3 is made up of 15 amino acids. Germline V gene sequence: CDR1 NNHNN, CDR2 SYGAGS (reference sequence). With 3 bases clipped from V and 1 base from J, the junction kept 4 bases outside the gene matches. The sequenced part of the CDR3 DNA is TGTGCCAGCGGTGGTCCGGGACAGAACAACCAGGCTCCGCTT. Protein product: CASGGPGQNNQAPL. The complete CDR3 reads CASGGPGQNNQAPLF.

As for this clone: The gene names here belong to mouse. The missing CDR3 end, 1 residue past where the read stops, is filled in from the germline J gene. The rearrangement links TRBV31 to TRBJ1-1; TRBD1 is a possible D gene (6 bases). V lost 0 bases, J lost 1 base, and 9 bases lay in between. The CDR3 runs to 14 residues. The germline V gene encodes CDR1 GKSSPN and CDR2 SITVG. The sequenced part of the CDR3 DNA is TGTGCCTGGAGTCTAGTGGGGGCGAACACAGAAGTCTTC. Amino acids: CAWSLVGANTEVF. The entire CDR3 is CAWSLVGANTEVFF.

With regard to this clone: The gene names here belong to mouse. The CDR3 sequence is CASSHDWGKNTLYF. The CDR3 DNA, read in part, is TGTGCCAGCAGCCATGACTGGGGGAAAAACACCTTGTAC. The chain joins TRBV4 to TRBJ2-4; 9 bases agree with TRBD2. The sequence runs out 1 residue before the end of the CDR3; the remainder is reconstructed from the germline J gene. The CDR3 is 14 residues long. V shed 5 bases, J shed 4 bases, and the junction held 4 bases outside the gene matches. CDR1 and CDR2 (germline): LGHDT, YNNKQL (reference sequence).

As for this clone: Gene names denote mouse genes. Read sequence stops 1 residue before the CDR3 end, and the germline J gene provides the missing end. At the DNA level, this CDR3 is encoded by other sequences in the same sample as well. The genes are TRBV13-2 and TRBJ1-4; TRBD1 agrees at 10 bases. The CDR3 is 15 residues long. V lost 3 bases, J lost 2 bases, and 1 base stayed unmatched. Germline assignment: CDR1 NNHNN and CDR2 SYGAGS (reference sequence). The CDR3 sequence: CASGGDRGSNERLFF. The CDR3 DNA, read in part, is TGTGCCAGCGGTGGGGACAGGGGCTCCAACGAAAGATTATTT.

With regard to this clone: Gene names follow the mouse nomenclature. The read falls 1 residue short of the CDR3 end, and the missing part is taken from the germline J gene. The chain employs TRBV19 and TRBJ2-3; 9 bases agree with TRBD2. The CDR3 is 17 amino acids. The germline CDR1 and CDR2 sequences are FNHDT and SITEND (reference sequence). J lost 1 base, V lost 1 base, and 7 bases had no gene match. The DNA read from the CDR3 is TGTGCCAGCAGTATATCTGGGGGGGGACGTGGTGCAGAAACGCTGTAT. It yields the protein CASSISGGGRGAETLY. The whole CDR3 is CASSISGGGRGAETLYF.

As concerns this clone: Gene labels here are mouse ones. This CDR3 reads CTCSAEPGGDEQYF. CDR3 DNA, as far as it was read: TGCACCTGCAGTGCAGAACCAGGGGGAGATGAACAGTAC. The chain combines TRBV1 with TRBJ2-7; 7 bases map to TRBD1. The read stops 1 residue short of the end of the CDR3; the missing end is completed from the germline J gene. From germline, CDR1 is NSQYPW and CDR2 LRSPGD (reference sequence). After removal of 0 bases from V and 5 bases from J, the junction contained 4 bases not matched to a gene. The length of the CDR3 is 14 residues.

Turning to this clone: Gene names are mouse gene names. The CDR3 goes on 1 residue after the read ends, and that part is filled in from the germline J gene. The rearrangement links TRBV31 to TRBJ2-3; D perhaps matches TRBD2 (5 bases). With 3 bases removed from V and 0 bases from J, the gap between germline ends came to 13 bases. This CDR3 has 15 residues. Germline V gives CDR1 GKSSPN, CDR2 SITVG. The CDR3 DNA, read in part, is TGTGCCTGGAGCCCGTCTGGGCGTAGTGCAGAAACGCTGTAT. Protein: CAWSPSGRSAETLY. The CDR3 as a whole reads CAWSPSGRSAETLYF.

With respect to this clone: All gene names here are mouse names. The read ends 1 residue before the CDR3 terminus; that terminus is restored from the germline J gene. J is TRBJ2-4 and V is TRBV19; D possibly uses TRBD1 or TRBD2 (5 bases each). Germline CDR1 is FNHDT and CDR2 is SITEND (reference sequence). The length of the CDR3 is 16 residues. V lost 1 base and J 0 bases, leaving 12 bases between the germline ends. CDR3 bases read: TGTGCCAGCAGTATATCTTGGGGCTATAGTCAAAACACCTTGTAC. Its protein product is CASSISWGYSQNTLY. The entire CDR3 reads CASSISWGYSQNTLYF.

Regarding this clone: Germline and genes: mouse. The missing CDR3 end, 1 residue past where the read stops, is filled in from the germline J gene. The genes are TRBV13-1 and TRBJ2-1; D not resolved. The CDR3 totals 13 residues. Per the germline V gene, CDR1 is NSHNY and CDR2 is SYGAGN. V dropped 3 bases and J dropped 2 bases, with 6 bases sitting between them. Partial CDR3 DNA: TGTGCCAGCAGTGGGGGTTACTATGCTGAGCAGTTC. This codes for CASSGGYYAEQF. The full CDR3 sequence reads CASSGGYYAEQFF.

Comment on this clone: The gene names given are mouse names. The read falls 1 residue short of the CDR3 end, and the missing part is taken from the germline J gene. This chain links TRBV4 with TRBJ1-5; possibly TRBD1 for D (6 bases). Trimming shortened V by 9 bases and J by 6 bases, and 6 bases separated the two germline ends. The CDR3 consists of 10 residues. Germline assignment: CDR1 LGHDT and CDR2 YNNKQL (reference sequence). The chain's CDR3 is CARTGQAPLF. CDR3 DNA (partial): TGTGCCAGGACAGGCCAGGCTCCGCTT.

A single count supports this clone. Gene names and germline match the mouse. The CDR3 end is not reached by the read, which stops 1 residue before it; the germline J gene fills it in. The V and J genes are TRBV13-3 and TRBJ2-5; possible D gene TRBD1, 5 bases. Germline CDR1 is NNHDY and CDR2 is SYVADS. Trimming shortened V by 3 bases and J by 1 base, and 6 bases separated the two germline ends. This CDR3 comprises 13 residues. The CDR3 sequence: CASSGQYQDTQYF. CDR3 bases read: TGTGCCAGCAGTGGACAGTACCAAGACACCCAGTAC.